A single sample is the source of the 9 T cell receptor beta chains below, sequenced in a study of long-term antiretroviral therapy in people with HIV. Survey-level immunoSEQ v3.0 assays were run. Assay: immunoSEQ multiplex PCR; the TCRdb copy retains only in-frame clones and omits some. The table shows 18,000 or so clones, with about nine tenths occurring only once. This sample comprised unsorted PBMCs, obtained 3 years after starting antiretroviral therapy. These TCRs come from a man aged 50-59 years with HIV.

The genes are TRBV7-9 and TRBJ2-1; perhaps TRBD1 as D (6 bases). This CDR3 has 14 residues. V lost 5 bases and J 2 bases, leaving 10 bases between the germline ends. CDR1 is SEHNR, CDR2 FQNEAQ, per germline (reference sequence). CDR3 bases: TGTGCCAGCAGCCCCTGGACAGCCTACAATGAGCAGTTCTTC. Protein sequence: CASSPWTAYNEQFF.

This chain links TRBV30 with TRBJ1-2, with TRBD1 identical over 8 bases. The CDR3 spans 16 residues. After removal of 4 bases from V and 4 bases from J, the junction contained 14 bases not matched to a gene. The germline V gene has CDR1 GTSNPN and CDR2 SVGIG (reference sequence). This CDR3 is CAWIQFRAGGTYGYTF. In DNA, the CDR3 is TGTGCCTGGATTCAGTTCCGGGCAGGGGGCACCTATGGCTACACCTTC.

The chain carries TRBV5-1 and TRBJ2-7; 7 nucleotides agree with TRBD1. The CDR3 runs to 13 residues. Germline-derived CDR1 and CDR2 are SGHRS and YFSETQ. V was pared by 2 bases and J by 3 bases, with 2 bases of the junction left unmatched. The CDR3 protein is CASSLGTVYEQYF. CDR3 DNA: TGCGCCAGCAGCTTAGGGACAGTCTACGAGCAGTACTTC.

The V gene is TRBV29-1, the J gene TRBJ1-1, with D possibly being TRBD1 (5 bases). Trimming stripped 7 bases from V and 2 bases from J, with 14 bases between. The CDR3 is 13 residues long. Germline-derived CDR1 and CDR2 are SQVTM and ANQGSEA. CDR3 nucleotide sequence: TGCAGCGGAGACAGTGCAAAAAACACTGAAGCTTTCTTT. Translated: CSGDSAKNTEAFF.

The chain employs TRBV7-8 and TRBJ1-6, with TRBD1 matching 10 bases. Germline V CDR1 and CDR2: SGHVS, FQNEAQ. The V and J ends lost 4 bases and 6 bases, in that order; junction bases with no gene match: 3. This CDR3 has 15 residues. CDR3: CASSSGTGVNSPLHF. The CDR3 bases are TGTGCCAGCAGCTCCGGGACAGGGGTTAATTCACCCCTCCACTTT.

The rearrangement links TRBV2 to TRBJ1-5; D is unresolved. Germline loops: CDR1 SNHLY, CDR2 FYNNEI. Trimming removed 3 bases from V and 7 bases from J, with 7 bases in between. This CDR3 has 12 residues. Written as DNA, the CDR3 is TGTGCCAGCAGTGATCTGGTCCAGCCCCAGCATTTT. Amino acids: CASSDLVQPQHF.

This sequence joins TRBV2 and TRBJ2-3, with 8 positions matching TRBD2. The germline CDR1 and CDR2 sequences are SNHLY and FYNNEI. Losses at the gene ends were 7 bases for V and 3 bases for J; bases not matched to a gene: 3. This CDR3 has 13 residues. The CDR3 sequence: CASTGGVTDTQYF. Written as DNA, the CDR3 is TGTGCCAGCACGGGGGGGGTTACAGATACGCAGTATTTT.

DNA of the CDR3: TGTGCCACCAGCAGGCCTACAGGGGTGAACACTGAAGCTTTCTTT. This translates into CATSRPTGVNTEAFF. The rearrangement links TRBV15 to TRBJ1-1; 7 bases fit TRBD1. The J segment lost 0 bases and the V segment lost 3 bases, leaving 4 bases of the junction unmatched. The CDR3 totals 15 residues. The germline V gene has CDR1 LNHNV and CDR2 YYDKDF (reference sequence).

The genes are TRBV6-1 and TRBJ1-1, with D unclear. The CDR3 totals 13 residues. Trimming took off 6 bases at V and 2 bases at J, with 10 bases between the two ends. Germline CDR1 MNHNS, CDR2 SASEGT. For the CDR3, the DNA is TGTGCCAGCAGGTACAGCCTAAACACTGAAGCTTTCTTT. This encodes CASRYSLNTEAFF.